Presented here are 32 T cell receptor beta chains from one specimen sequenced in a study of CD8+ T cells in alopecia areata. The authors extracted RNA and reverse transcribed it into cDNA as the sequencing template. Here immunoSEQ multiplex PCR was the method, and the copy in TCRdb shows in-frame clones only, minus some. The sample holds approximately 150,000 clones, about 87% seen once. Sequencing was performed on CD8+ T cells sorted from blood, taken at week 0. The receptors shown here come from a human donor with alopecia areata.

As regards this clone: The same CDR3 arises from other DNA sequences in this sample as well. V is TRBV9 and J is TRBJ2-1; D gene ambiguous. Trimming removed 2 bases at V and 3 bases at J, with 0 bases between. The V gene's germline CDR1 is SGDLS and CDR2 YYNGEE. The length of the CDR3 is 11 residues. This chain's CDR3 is CASSVYNEQFF. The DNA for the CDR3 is TGTGCCAGCAGCGTCTACAATGAGCAGTTCTTC.

The CDR3 bases are TGTGCCAGCAGTGGAGGACTAGCGGGATACGAGCAGTACTTC. Translated: CASSGGLAGYEQYF. The chain couples TRBV27 to TRBJ2-7; 12 nucleotides line up with TRBD2. The CDR3 length is 14 residues. J lost 4 bases, V lost 5 bases, and 3 bases had no gene match. CDR1 is MNHEY, CDR2 SMNVEV, per germline (reference sequence).

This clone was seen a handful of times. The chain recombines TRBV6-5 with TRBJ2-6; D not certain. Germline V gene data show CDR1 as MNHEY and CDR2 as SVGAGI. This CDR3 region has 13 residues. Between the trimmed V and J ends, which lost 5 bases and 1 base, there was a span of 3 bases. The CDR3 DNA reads TGTGCCAGCAGTGGTTCTGGGGCCAACGTCCTGACTTTC. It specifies CASSGSGANVLTF.

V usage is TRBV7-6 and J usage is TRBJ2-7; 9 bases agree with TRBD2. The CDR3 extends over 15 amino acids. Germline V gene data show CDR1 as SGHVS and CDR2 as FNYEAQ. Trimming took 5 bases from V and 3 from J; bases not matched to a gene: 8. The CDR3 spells CASSLIAGGLYEQYF. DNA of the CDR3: TGTGCCAGCAGCCTCATCGCGGGAGGGCTCTACGAGCAGTACTTC.

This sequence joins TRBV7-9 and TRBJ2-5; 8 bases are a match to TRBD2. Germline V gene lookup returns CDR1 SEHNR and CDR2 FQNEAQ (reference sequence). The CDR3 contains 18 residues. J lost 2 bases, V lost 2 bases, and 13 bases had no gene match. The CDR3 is CASSLPRVSGMGQETQYF. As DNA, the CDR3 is TGTGCCAGCAGCTTACCTCGGGTTAGCGGGATGGGGCAAGAGACCCAGTACTTC.

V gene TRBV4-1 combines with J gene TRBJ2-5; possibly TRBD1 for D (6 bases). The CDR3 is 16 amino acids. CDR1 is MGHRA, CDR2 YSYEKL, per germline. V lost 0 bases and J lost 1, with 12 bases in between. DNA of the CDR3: TGCGCCAGCAGCCAAGAAGCGACAGGACTCCAAGAGACCCAGTACTTC. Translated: CASSQEATGLQETQYF.

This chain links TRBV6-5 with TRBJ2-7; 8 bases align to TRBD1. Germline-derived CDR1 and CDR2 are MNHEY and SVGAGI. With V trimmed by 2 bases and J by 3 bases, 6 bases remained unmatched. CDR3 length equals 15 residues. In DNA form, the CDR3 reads TGTGCCAGCAGTTACGGAGTGGACAGGGACTACGAGCAGTACTTC. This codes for CASSYGVDRDYEQYF.

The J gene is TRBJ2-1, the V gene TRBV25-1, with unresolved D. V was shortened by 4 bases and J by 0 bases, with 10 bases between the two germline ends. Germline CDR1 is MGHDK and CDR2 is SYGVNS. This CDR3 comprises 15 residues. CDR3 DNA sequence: TGTGCCAGCAGTGGGGTCTTAGGCTCCTACAATGAGCAGTTCTTC. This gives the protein CASSGVLGSYNEQFF.

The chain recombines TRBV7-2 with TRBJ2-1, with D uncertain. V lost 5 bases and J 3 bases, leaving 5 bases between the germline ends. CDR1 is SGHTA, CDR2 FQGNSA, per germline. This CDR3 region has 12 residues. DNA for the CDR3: TGTGCCAGCAGCCCTTACTACAATGAGCAGTTCTTC. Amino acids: CASSPYYNEQFF.

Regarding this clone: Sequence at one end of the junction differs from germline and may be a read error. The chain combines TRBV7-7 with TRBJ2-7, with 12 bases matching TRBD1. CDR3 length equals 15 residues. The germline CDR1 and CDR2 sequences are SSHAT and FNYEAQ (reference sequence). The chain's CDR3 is CASSTGTGGWDEQYF. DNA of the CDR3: TGTGCTAGCAGCACCGGGACAGGGGGCTGGGACGAGCAGTACTTC.

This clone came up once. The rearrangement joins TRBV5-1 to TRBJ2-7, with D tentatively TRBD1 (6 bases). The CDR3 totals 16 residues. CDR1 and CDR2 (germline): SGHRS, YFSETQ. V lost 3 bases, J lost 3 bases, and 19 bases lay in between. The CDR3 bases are TGCGCCAGCAGCTGGGGACCCCAGGACAGTGTCTACGAGCAGTACTTC. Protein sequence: CASSWGPQDSVYEQYF. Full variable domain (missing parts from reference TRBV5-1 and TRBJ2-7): KAGVTQTPRYLIKTRGQQVTLSCSPISGHRSVSWYQQTPGQGLQFLFEYFSETQRNKGNFPGRFSGRQFSNSRSEMNVSTLELGDSALYLCASSWGPQDSVYEQYFGPGTRLTVT.

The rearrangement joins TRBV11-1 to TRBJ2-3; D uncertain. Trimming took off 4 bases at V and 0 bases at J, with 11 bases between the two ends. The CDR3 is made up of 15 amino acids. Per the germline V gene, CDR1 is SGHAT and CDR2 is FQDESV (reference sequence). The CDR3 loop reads CASSYFSGSTDTQYF. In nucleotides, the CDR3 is TGTGCCAGCAGCTATTTCTCCGGGAGCACAGATACGCAGTATTTT.

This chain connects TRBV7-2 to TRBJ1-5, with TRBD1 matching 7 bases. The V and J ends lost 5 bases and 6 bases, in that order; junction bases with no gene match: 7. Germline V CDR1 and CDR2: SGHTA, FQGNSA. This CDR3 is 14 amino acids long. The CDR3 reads CASSPDRVTQPQHF. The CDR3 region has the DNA TGTGCCAGCAGCCCCGACAGGGTGACTCAGCCCCAGCATTTT.

CDR3 nucleotide sequence: TGTGCCAGTAGTATAGTGGGGGCTAATAATTCACCCCTCCACTTT. The encoded protein is CASSIVGANNSPLHF. The chain carries TRBV19 and TRBJ1-6, with a weak D call TRBD1 (6 bases). The CDR3 consists of 15 residues. The ends were cut back, 1 base at V and 5 bases at J, with 9 bases in the middle. CDR1 and CDR2 (germline): LNHDA, SQIVND (reference sequence).

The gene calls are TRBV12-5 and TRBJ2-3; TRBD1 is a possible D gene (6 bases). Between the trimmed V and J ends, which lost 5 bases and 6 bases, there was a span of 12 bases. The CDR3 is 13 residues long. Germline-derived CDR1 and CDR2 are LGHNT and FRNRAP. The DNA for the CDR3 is TGTGCTAGTGGTATCTCGACAGGCGATACGCAGTATTTT. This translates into CASGISTGDTQYF.

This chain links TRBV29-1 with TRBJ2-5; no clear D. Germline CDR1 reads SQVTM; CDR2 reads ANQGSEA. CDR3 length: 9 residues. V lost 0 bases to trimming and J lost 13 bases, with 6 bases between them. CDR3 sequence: CSVEDPRYF. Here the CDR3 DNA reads TGCAGCGTTGAAGATCCTAGGTACTTC.

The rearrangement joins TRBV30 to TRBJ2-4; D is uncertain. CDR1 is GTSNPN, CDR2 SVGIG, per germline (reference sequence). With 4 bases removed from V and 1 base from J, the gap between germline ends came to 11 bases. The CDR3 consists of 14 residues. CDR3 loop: CAWTPAGAKNIQYF. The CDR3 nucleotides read TGTGCCTGGACCCCCGCCGGGGCCAAAAACATTCAGTACTTC.

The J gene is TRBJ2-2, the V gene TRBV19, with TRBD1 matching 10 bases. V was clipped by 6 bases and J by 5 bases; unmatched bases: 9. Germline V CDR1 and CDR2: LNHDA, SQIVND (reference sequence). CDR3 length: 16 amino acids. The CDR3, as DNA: TGTGCCAGTAGGATGGGAGACAGGGGGCATACCGGGGAGCTGTTTTTT. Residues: CASRMGDRGHTGELFF.

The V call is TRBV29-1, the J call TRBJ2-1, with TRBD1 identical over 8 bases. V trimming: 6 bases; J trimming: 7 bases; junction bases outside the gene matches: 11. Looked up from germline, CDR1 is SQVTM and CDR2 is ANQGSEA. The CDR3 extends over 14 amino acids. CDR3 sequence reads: CSVGDRTWGNEQFF. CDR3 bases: TGCAGCGTGGGGGACAGGACGTGGGGTAATGAGCAGTTCTTC.

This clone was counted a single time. The CDR3, as DNA: TGCAGCGTTGCGACTAGCGGGATTGATGAGCAGTTCTTC. Translation: CSVATSGIDEQFF. The V call is TRBV29-1, the J call TRBJ2-1; the match to TRBD2 covers 11 bases. Trimming took 4 bases from V and 8 from J; bases not matched to a gene: 4. The germline V gene encodes CDR1 SQVTM and CDR2 ANQGSEA. The CDR3 has 13 residues.

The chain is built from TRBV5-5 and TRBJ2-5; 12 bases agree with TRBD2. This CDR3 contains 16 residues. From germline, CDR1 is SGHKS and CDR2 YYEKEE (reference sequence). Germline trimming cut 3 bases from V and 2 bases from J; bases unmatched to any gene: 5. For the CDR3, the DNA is TGTGCCAGCAGCTCCGGGACTAGCGGGCCACAAGAGACCCAGTACTTC. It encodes CASSSGTSGPQETQYF.

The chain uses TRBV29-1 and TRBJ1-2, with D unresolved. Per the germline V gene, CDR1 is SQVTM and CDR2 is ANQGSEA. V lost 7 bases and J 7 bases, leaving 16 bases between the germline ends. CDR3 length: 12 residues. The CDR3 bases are TGCAGCGCAGAGGGCCAAAGGCTTGGCTACACCTTC. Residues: CSAEGQRLGYTF.

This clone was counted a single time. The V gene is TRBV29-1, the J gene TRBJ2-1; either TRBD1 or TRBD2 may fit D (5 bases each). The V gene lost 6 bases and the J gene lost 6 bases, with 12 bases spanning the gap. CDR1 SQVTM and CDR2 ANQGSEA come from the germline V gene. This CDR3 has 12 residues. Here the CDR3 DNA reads TGCAGCGTGGGGGTATTTGTCAATGAGCAGTTCTTC. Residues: CSVGVFVNEQFF.

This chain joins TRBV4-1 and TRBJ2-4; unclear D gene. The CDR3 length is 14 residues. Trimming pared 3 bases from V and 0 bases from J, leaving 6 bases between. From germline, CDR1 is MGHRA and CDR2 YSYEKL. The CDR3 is CASSHPLAKNIQYF. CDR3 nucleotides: TGCGCCAGCAGCCACCCCTTAGCCAAAAACATTCAGTACTTC.

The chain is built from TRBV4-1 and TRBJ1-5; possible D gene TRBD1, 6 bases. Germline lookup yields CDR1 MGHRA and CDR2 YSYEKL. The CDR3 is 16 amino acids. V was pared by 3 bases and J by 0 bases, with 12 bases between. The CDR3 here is CASSQDRTLSNQPQHF. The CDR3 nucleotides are TGCGCCAGCAGCCAGGACAGAACTCTTAGCAATCAGCCCCAGCATTTT.

The CDR3 DNA reads as TGTGCCAGCAGGTTTATAAGGCGGGGCCCGCGCAAAAAGTACAATGAGCAGTTCTTC. Translation: CASRFIRRGPRKKYNEQFF. This chain joins TRBV7-2 and TRBJ2-1; D may be TRBD2 (6 bases). Deletions cut 6 bases from V and 4 bases from J, with 28 bases between. Germline lookup yields CDR1 SGHTA and CDR2 FQGNSA. CDR3 length: 19 residues.

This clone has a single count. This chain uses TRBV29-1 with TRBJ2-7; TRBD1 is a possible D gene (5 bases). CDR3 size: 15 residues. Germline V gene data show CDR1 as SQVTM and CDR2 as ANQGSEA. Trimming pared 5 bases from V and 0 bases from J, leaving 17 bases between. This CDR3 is CSVRGRPGTSYEQYF. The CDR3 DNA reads TGCAGCGTTAGGGGAAGACCCGGAACCTCCTACGAGCAGTACTTC.

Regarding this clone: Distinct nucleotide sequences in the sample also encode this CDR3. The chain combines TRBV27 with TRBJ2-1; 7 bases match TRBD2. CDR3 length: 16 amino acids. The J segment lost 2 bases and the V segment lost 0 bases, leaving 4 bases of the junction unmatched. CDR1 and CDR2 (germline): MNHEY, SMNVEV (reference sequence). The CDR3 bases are TGTGCCAGCAGTTTATCGGCGGGGGAAACCTACAATGAGCAGTTCTTC. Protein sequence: CASSLSAGETYNEQFF.

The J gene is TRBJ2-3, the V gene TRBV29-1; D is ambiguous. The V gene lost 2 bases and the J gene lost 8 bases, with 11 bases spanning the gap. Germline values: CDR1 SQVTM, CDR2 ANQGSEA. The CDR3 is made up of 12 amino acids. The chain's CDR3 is CSVEKVDSTQYF. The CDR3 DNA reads TGCAGCGTTGAAAAGGTCGATAGTACGCAGTATTTT.

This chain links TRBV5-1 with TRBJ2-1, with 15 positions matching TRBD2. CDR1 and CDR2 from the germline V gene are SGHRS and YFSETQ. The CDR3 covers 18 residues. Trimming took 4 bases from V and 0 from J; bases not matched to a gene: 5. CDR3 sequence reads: CASSTGLAGGSSYNEQFF. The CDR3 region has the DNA TGCGCCAGCAGCACCGGACTAGCGGGAGGGAGCTCCTACAATGAGCAGTTCTTC. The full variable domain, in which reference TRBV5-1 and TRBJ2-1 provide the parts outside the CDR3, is KAGVTQTPRYLIKTRGQQVTLSCSPISGHRSVSWYQQTPGQGLQFLFEYFSETQRNKGNFPGRFSGRQFSNSRSEMNVSTLELGDSALYLCASSTGLAGGSSYNEQFFGPGTRLTVL.

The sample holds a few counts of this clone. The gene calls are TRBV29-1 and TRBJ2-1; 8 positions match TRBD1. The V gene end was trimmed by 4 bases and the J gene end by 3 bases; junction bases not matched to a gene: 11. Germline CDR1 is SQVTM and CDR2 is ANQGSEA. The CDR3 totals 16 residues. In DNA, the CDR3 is TGCAGCGTTGTAGGCTCAGGGGGCACCAGCTACAATGAGCAGTTCTTC. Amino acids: CSVVGSGGTSYNEQFF.

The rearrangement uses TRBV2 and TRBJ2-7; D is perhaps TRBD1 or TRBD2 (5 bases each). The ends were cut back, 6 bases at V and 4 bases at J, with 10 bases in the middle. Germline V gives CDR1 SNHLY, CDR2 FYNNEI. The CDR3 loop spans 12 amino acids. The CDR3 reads CASRGDQYEQYF. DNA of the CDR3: TGTGCCAGCAGGGGGGACCAGTACGAGCAGTACTTC.